This T cell receptor (beta chain) was observed in a study of T cell repertoires in cytomegalovirus infection. This clonotype was counted ten times or more. MiXCR, run by TCRdb on the reads, gives a single entry per CDR3 protein. In the table there are 150,000 to 200,000 distinct CDR3 sequences, approximately 30% of which are singletons. The CDR3 is 14 residues long. Per the germline V gene, CDR1 is WNHNN and CDR2 is SYGVQD (reference sequence). The ends were cut back, 0 bases at V and 5 bases at J, with 9 bases in the middle. The sample taken for sequencing was PBMCs. The genes are TRBV10-1 and TRBJ2-3, with D hard to call. The sequence was obtained from a human donor in good health (CMV status not recorded). Some clones in this sample may be carry-over from other donors' samples. In DNA, the CDR3 is TGCGCCAGCAGTGAGTCGATAGAGAGAGATACGCAGTATTTT. This sequence encodes CASSESIERDTQYF.